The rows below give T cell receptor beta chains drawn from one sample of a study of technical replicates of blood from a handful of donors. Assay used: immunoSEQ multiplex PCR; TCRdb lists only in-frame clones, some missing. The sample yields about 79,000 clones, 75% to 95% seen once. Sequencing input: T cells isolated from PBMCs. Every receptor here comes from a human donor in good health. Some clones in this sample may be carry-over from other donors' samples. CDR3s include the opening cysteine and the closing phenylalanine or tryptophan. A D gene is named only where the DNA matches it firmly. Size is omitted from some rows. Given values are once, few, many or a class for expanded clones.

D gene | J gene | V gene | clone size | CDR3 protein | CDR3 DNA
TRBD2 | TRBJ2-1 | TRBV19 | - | CASSISPSSGRINEQFF | TGTGCCAGTAGTATTTCCCCGTCTAGCGGGAGGATCAATGAGCAGTTCTTC
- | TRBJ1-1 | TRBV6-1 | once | CASSVHGQTYTEAFF | TGTGCCAGCAGTGTCCATGGACAGACCTACACTGAAGCTTTCTTT
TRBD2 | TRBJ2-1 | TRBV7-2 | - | CASSLSGRALNEQFF | TGTGCCAGCAGCCTTAGCGGGAGGGCCCTAAATGAGCAGTTCTTC
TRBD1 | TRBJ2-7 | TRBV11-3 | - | CASSPRRTGYEQYF | TGTGCCAGCAGCCCAAGACGGACAGGGTACGAGCAGTACTTC
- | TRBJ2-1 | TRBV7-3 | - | CASSPQGAPGYNEQFF | TGTGCCAGCAGCCCCCAAGGAGCTCCCGGCTACAATGAGCAGTTCTTC
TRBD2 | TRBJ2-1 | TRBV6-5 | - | CASTHRQREKNEQFF | TGTGCCAGCACCCACAGGCAGCGGGAGAAAAATGAGCAGTTCTTC
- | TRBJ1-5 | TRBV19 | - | CATTATNNQPQHF | TGTGCCACAACCGCGACAAACAATCAGCCCCAGCATTTT
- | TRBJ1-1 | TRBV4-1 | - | CASSQGPPPTTGTEAFF | TGCGCCAGCAGCCAAGGCCCCCCACCGACGACGGGCACTGAAGCTTTCTTT
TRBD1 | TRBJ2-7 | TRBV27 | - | CASKKDRDREQYF | TGTGCCAGCAAAAAGGACAGGGATAGAGAGCAGTACTTC
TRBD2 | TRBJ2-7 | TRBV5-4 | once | CASLSSGRTGEQYF | TGTGCCAGCTTGAGCAGCGGGAGAACGGGGGAGCAGTACTTC
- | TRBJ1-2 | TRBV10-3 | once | CAITILARVGGYTF | TGTGCCATCACAATTCTGGCGAGGGTAGGTGGCTACACCTTC
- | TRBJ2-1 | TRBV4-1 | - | CASSQLEDEQFF | TGCGCCAGCAGCCAACTAGAGGATGAGCAGTTCTTC
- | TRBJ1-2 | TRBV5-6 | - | CASSSLLSGEGYTF | TGTGCCAGCAGCTCCCTATTGTCAGGGGAAGGCTACACCTTC
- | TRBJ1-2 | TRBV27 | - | CASSFLGPASGYTF | TGTGCCAGCAGTTTTTTGGGCCCGGCAAGTGGCTACACCTTC
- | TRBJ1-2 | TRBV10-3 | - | CAISDSSGVGYTF | TGTGCCATCAGTGACTCGTCGGGGGTCGGCTACACCTTC
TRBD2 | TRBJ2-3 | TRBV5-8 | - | CASSLALAGDTQYF | TGTGCCAGCAGCTTGGCTCTAGCGGGGGACACGCAGTATTTT
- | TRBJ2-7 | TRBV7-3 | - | CASSLAATGEQYF | TGTGCCAGCAGCTTAGCAGCCACGGGCGAGCAGTACTTC
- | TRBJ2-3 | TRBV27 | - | CASSLLGQRGTDTQYF | TGTGCCAGCAGTTTATTGGGACAAAGGGGGACAGATACGCAGTATTTT
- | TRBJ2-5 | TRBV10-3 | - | CAISEASETQYF | TGTGCCATCAGTGAAGCTAGCGAGACCCAGTACTTC
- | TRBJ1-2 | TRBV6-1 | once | CASSERGPPNYGYTF | TGTGCCAGCAGTGAACGAGGGCCTCCTAACTATGGCTACACCTTC
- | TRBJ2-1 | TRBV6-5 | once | CASSYSYFNRDHCFF | TGTGCCAGCAGTTACTCGTATTTTAACCGGGATCATTGCTTCTTC
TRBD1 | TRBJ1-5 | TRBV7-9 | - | CASSATGGRNQPQHF | TGTGCCAGCAGCGCCACAGGGGGCCGCAATCAGCCCCAGCATTTT
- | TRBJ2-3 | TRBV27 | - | CASSLIYSFKGDTQYF | TGTGCCAGCAGTTTAATCTACAGCTTTAAGGGGGATACGCAGTATTTT
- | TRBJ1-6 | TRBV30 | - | CAERRLNNSPLHF | TGTGCCGAGAGACGACTTAACAATTCACCCCTCCACTTT
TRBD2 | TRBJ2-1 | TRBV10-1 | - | CASSESGTSEQFF | TGCGCCAGCAGTGAATCCGGGACTAGCGAGCAGTTCTTC
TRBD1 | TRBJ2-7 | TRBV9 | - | CASSRTGLFEQYF | TGTGCCAGCAGCCGGACAGGGTTATTCGAGCAGTACTTC
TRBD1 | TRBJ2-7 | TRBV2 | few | CARQGLDEQYF | TGTGCCAGACAGGGGTTGGACGAGCAGTACTTC
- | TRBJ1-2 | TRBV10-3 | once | CATDQDTYYGYTF | TGTGCCACGGACCAGGACACATACTATGGCTACACCTTC
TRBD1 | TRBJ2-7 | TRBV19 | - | CASSIQGGMGYEQYF | TGTGCCAGTAGTATTCAAGGGGGCATGGGCTACGAGCAGTACTTC
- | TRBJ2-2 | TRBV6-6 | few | CASSYRGNTGELFF | TGTGCCAGCAGTTACCGGGGGAACACCGGGGAGCTGTTTTTT
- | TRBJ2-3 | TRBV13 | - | CASSPTLSTDTQYF | TGTGCCAGCAGCCCGACTCTTAGCACAGATACGCAGTATTTT
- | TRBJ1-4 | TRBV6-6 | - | CASRDSQGKNCFF | -
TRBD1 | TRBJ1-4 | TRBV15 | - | CATSRQTGGDSKKLFF | TGTGCCACCAGCAGACAAACAGGGGGCGACTCTAAAAAACTGTTTTTT
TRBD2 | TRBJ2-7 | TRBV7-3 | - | CASSLGLAGTEQYF | TGTGCCAGCAGCCTAGGACTAGCGGGAACCGAGCAGTACTTC
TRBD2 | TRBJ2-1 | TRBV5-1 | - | CASSLVGLAGVLGDEQFF | TGCGCCAGCAGCTTGGTAGGCCTAGCGGGAGTTTTAGGGGATGAGCAGTTCTTC
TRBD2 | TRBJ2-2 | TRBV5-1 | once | CASSKQLARNTGELFF | TGCGCCAGCAGCAAGCAACTAGCGAGGAACACCGGGGAGCTGTTTTTT
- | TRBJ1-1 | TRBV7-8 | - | CASSLGEEAFF | TGTGCCAGCAGCTTAGGGGAGGAAGCTTTCTTT
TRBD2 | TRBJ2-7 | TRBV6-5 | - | CASSSPSGSTSYEQYF | TGTGCCAGCAGTTCCCCTAGCGGGAGTACGTCCTACGAGCAGTACTTC
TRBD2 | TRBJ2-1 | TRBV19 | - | CASSEGLAGVNEQFF | TGTGCCAGTAGTGAAGGACTAGCGGGAGTTAATGAGCAGTTCTTC
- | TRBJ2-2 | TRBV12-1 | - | CASSFVGGVNTGELFF | TGTGCCAGCAGCTTTGTAGGCGGGGTGAACACCGGGGAGCTGTTTTTT